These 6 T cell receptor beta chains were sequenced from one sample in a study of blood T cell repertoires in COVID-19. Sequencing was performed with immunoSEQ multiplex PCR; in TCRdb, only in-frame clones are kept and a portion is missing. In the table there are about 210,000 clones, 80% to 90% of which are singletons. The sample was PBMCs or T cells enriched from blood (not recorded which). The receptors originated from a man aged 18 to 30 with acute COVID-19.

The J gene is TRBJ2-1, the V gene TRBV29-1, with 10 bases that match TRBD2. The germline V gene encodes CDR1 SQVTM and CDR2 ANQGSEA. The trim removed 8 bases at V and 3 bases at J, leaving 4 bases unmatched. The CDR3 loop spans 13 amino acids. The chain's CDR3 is CSFLAGDYNEQFF. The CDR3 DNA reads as TGCAGCTTTCTAGCGGGAGACTACAATGAGCAGTTCTTC.

The CDR3 here is CASSSTITGSQPQHF. The CDR3 nucleotides are TGTGCCAGCAGTTCCACGATTACAGGGAGTCAGCCCCAGCATTTT. The chain combines TRBV27 with TRBJ1-5, with D perhaps matching TRBD1 (6 bases). Deletions cut 4 bases from V and 6 bases from J, with 16 bases between. Germline V gene lookup returns CDR1 MNHEY and CDR2 SMNVEV (reference sequence). CDR3 size: 15 residues.

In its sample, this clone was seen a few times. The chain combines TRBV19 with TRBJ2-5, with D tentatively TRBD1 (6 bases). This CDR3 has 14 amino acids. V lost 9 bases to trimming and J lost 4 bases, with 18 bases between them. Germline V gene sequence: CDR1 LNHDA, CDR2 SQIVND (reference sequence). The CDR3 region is CARRRQDLGETQYF. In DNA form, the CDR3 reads TGTGCCAGGAGGAGACAGGACCTCGGAGAGACCCAGTACTTC.

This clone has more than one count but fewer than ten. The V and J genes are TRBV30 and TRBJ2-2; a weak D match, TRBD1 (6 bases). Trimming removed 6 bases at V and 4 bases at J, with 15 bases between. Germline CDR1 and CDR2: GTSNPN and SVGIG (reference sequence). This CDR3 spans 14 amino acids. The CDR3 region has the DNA TGTGCCTGTGACCGTGAAGGGGGCACCGGGGAGCTGTTTTTT. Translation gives CACDREGGTGELFF.

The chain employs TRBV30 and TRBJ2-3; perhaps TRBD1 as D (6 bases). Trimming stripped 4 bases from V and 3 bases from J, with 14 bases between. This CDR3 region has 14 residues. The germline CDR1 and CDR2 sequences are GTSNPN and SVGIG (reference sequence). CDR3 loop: CAWNRDLRTDTQYF. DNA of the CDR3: TGTGCCTGGAACAGGGACCTAAGAACAGATACGCAGTATTTT.

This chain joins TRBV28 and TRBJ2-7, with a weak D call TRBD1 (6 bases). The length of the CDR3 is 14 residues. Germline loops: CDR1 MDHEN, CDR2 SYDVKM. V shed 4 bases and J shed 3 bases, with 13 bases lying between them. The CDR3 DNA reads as TGTGCCAGCAGTTCTAACGGACAGATCTACGAGCAGTACTTC. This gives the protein CASSSNGQIYEQYF.